This TCR beta chain was found in a study of T-cell memory formation after mild COVID-19. General observations from the study: Detection of some responders pre-infection suggested pre-existing cross-reactive memory T cells participated. Of the contracting clones, CD4+ ones lay mainly in CM and EM, and CD8+ ones in EMRA.

MiXCR, applied by TCRdb to the 5' RACE reads, yields one record per CDR3 protein. The sample contains about 620,000 distinct CDR3 sequences, roughly 18% of which appear only once. This clonotype was detected only a few times. The antigen remains undetermined. There are 12 residues in the CDR3. V lost 4 bases and J 6 bases, leaving 10 bases between the germline ends. The V gene's germline CDR1 is SQVTM and CDR2 ANQGSEA. The clonotype was recovered from an adult woman who had mild COVID-19 (a few samples of this study predate the infection). Cell type and time point are not known. The chain employs TRBV29-1 and TRBJ2-1; D is uncertain. Sequenced sample: PBMCs or a T cell subset sorted from them (not recorded which). The CDR3 loop is CSVVLLINEQFF. The CDR3 DNA reads TGCAGCGTTGTTCTCCTGATCAATGAGCAGTTCTTC.